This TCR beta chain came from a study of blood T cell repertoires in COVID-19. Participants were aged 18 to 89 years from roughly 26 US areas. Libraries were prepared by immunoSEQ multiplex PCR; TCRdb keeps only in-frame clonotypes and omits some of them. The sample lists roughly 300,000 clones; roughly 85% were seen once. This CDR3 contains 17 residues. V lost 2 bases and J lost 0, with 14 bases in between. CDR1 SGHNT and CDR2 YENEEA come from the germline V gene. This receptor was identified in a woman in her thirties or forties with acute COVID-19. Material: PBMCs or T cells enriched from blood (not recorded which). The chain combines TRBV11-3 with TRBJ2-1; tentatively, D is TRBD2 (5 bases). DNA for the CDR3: TGTGCCAGCAGCTTATTGGCTAGCTCTAGCTCCTACAATGAGCAGTTCTTC. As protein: CASSLLASSSSYNEQFF.